This TCR beta chain derives from a study of T cell repertoires in cytomegalovirus infection. For the study at large: Through public TCR beta signatures, both CMV infection and matching HLA type were indicated.

This CDR3 comprises 12 residues. Trimming took off 8 bases at V and 7 bases at J, with 11 bases between the two ends. MiXCR, run by TCRdb on the reads, gives a single entry per CDR3 protein. This sample has more than 150,000 distinct CDR3 sequences, with around a quarter found just once. The rearrangement links TRBV12-3 or TRBV12-4 to TRBJ2-2; D unclear. The specimen sequenced was PBMCs. The sequence was obtained from a human donor in good health (CMV status not recorded). Some clones in this sample may be carry-over from other donors' samples. CDR3 bases: TGTGCCAGCGTTCAGCTAAACGGGGAGCTGTTTTTT. Translated: CASVQLNGELFF.